The present TCR beta chain was sequenced within a study of shared clonotypes between healthy human individuals. Findings and caveats of the study: Despite large depth, sorted-subset datasets appeared incompletely sequenced.

The run depth of the assay was deep. Each subset's genomic DNA was shared equally among a number of immunoSEQ plates. Generated by immunoSEQ multiplex PCR, the TCRdb table keeps only in-frame clones and is missing some. The sample has 550,000 to 750,000 clones; roughly 95% are singletons. About this clone itself: What it binds is not known.

CD45RO negativity and positive selection for CCR7 defined naive CD8 cells, a population that excluded terminally differentiated effector memory CD45RA+ cells. Sequencing was carried out using naive CD8+ T cells sorted from blood. This TCR was sampled from a woman aged 30 to 39 in good health.

In nucleotides, the CDR3 is TGTGCCAGCAGCCCCCGGGGGGCTTTGTATTGTCAGCCCCAGCATTTT. This sequence encodes CASSPRGALYCQPQHF. This chain uses TRBV21-1 with TRBJ1-5. TRBV21-1 is annotated as a pseudogene. This CDR3 contains 16 residues.